Below are 25 T cell receptor beta chains sequenced from a single sample in a study of cytomegalovirus exposure and HLA in healthy donors. The method was immunoSEQ multiplex PCR; TCRdb's version includes in-frame clones alone and lacks a portion of them. The sample yields roughly 48,000 clones, 88% seen once. Sequenced: PBMCs. Receptors originate from a woman in her twenties or thirties in good health and CMV-seronegative.

This clone was picked up one time. The chain uses TRBV4-1 and TRBJ2-1; the match to TRBD2 covers 9 bases. The CDR3 sequence is 14 residues long. The germline V gene encodes CDR1 MGHRA and CDR2 YSYEKL. J lost 4 bases, V lost 6 bases, and 4 bases had no gene match. The DNA for the CDR3 is TGCGCCAGCAGACCGACTAGCGGATACAATGAGCAGTTCTTC. Protein sequence: CASRPTSGYNEQFF.

V usage is TRBV7-2 and J usage is TRBJ2-7; 7 bases line up with TRBD1. Germline CDR1 is SGHTA and CDR2 is FQGNSA. J lost 3 bases, V lost 1 base, and 6 bases had no gene match. The CDR3 loop spans 15 amino acids. CDR3 DNA sequence: TGTGCCAGCAGCTTAGGGACAGGCGGTTTCTACGAGCAGTACTTC. It codes for CASSLGTGGFYEQYF.

The chain joins TRBV2 to TRBJ2-3; 13 bases map to TRBD2. CDR1 and CDR2 (germline): SNHLY, FYNNEI. The J segment lost 6 bases and the V segment lost 6 bases, leaving 6 bases of the junction unmatched. This CDR3 spans 15 amino acids. Here the CDR3 reads CASRVLAGGADTQYF. CDR3 nucleotide sequence: TGTGCCAGCAGGGTACTAGCGGGGGGGGCCGATACGCAGTATTTT.

The gene calls are TRBV19 and TRBJ1-1, with D possibly matching TRBD1 (6 bases). V was shortened by 8 bases and J by 1 base, with 17 bases between the two germline ends. Germline V gene lookup returns CDR1 LNHDA and CDR2 SQIVND (reference sequence). The CDR3 is made up of 15 amino acids. The CDR3 DNA follows: TGTGCCAGTTCCCCTTTTGCAGGGGAGAACACTGAAGCTTTCTTT. Residues: CASSPFAGENTEAFF. The whole variable domain, filled in from reference TRBV19 and TRBJ1-1, reads DGGITQSPKYLFRKEGQNVTLSCEQNLNHDAMYWYRQDPGQGLRLIYYSQIVNDFQKGDIAEGYSVSREKKESFPLTVTSAQKNPTAFYLCASSPFAGENTEAFFGQGTRLTVV.

The count of this clone is one. The J gene is TRBJ2-2, the V gene TRBV5-8; D is unresolved. The CDR3 runs 12 residues. Trimming pared 4 bases from V and 7 bases from J, leaving 8 bases between. Germline CDR1 is SGHTS and CDR2 is YDEGEE. CDR3 loop: CASSPYIGELFF. The CDR3 region has the DNA TGTGCCAGCAGCCCGTACATCGGGGAGCTGTTTTTT.

On this clone: A junction end diverges from the germline sequence, so it may reflect a read error. The chain couples TRBV29-1 to TRBJ1-1; D uncertain. The length of the CDR3 is 14 residues. Germline CDR1 and CDR2: SQVTM and ANQGSEA. CDR3 bases: TGCAGCGCTGAACGGTTCACTGAGGCCGCTGAAGCTTTCTTT. This translates into CSAERFTEAAEAFF.

The chain has TRBV2 and TRBJ1-5, with 8 bases aligning to TRBD1. The CDR3 is 16 amino acids. Germline values: CDR1 SNHLY, CDR2 FYNNEI. The CDR3 loop is CAMGDLGQGVYQPQHF. The CDR3 coding sequence is TGTGCAATGGGTGATCTTGGACAGGGAGTGTATCAGCCCCAGCATTTT.

J is TRBJ2-7 and V is TRBV6-6; 8 bases fit TRBD2. CDR3 size: 15 residues. V was clipped by 9 bases and J by 2 bases; unmatched bases: 12. The V gene's germline CDR1 is MNHNY and CDR2 SVGAGI (reference sequence). This CDR3 is CASLNGGGTPYEQYF. CDR3 nucleotide sequence: TGTGCCAGTTTGAACGGGGGGGGGACACCCTACGAGCAGTACTTC.

The chain is built from TRBV4-2 and TRBJ2-1; perhaps TRBD2 as D (6 bases). CDR3 length: 13 residues. Looked up from germline, CDR1 is LGHNA and CDR2 is YNFKEQ. V lost 3 bases, J lost 8 bases, and 11 bases lay in between. The CDR3 is CASSHPSDHEQFF. As DNA, the CDR3 is TGTGCCAGCAGCCACCCTAGCGACCATGAGCAGTTCTTC.

V gene TRBV11-2 combines with J gene TRBJ2-1; 12 bases line up with TRBD2. The CDR3 extends over 16 amino acids. The V and J ends lost 5 bases and 9 bases, in that order; junction bases with no gene match: 11. Germline values: CDR1 SGHAT, CDR2 FQNNGV. CDR3 nucleotide sequence: TGTGCCAGCAGCCCCCTTCTAGCGGGAGGGCCGGCTGAGCAGTTCTTC. This sequence encodes CASSPLLAGGPAEQFF.

The chain recombines TRBV5-1 with TRBJ2-7; 13 bases line up with TRBD2. CDR3 size: 15 residues. In germline, CDR1 is SGHRS, CDR2 YFSETQ. Unmatched junction bases numbered 2, after V lost 5 bases and J lost 0 bases. The CDR3 sequence is CASRGLAGSSYEQYF. CDR3 bases: TGCGCCAGCAGGGGACTAGCGGGAAGCTCCTACGAGCAGTACTTC.

The chain has TRBV10-3 and TRBJ2-3; 7 bases agree with TRBD2. CDR1 ENHRY and CDR2 SYGVKD come from the germline V gene. V lost 6 bases, J lost 4 bases, and 10 bases stayed unmatched. The CDR3 extends over 15 amino acids. The CDR3, as DNA: TGTGCCATCAGGGGAACGGGAGGCCATTCAGATACGCAGTATTTT. As protein: CAIRGTGGHSDTQYF.

Only a few counts were recorded for this clone. The genes are TRBV5-1 and TRBJ1-2; no reliable D call. The germline gives CDR1 SGHRS, CDR2 YFSETQ. Trimming stripped 2 bases from V and 6 bases from J, with 11 bases between. The CDR3 is 13 residues long. CDR3 loop: CASSFRGWNGYTF. CDR3 in DNA: TGCGCCAGCAGCTTTCGGGGTTGGAATGGCTACACCTTC.

V gene TRBV7-3 combines with J gene TRBJ2-1, with D possibly being TRBD2 (6 bases). Trimming left V 5 bases short and J 8 bases short, with 19 bases between. The CDR3 is 15 residues long. Germline loops: CDR1 SGHTA, CDR2 FQGTGA. CDR3 bases: TGTGCCAGCAGCCATGCGGGGCTAACCCCCCATGAGCAGTTCTTC. Residues: CASSHAGLTPHEQFF.

This chain joins TRBV6-5 and TRBJ1-1; no definite D call. Germline values: CDR1 MNHEY, CDR2 SVGAGI. The CDR3 consists of 15 residues. Trimming shortened V by 4 bases and J by 1 base, and 13 bases separated the two germline ends. DNA for the CDR3: TGTGCCAGCAGTTTATCCGGAGTCCCGAACACTGAAGCTTTCTTT. Amino acids: CASSLSGVPNTEAFF.

The rearrangement uses TRBV2 and TRBJ2-1; 9 bases are a match to TRBD1. Germline V gene sequence: CDR1 SNHLY, CDR2 FYNNEI. The CDR3 runs to 14 residues. Trimming at V came to 5 bases and at J to 9 bases, leaving 8 bases not matched to a gene. The CDR3 bases are TGTGCCAGCAGTAGACAGGGGGATTCTAGTGAGCAGTTCTTC. The encoded protein is CASSRQGDSSEQFF. The full variable domain, completed using reference TRBV2 and TRBJ2-1, is EPEVTQTPSHQVTQMGQEVILRCVPISNHLYFYWYRQILGQKVEFLVSFYNNEISEKSEIFDDQFSVERPDGSNFTLKIRSTKLEDSAMYFCASSRQGDSSEQFFGPGTRLTVL.

This chain uses TRBV18 with TRBJ2-7; unclear D gene. CDR1 KGHSH and CDR2 LQKENI come from the germline V gene. The CDR3 covers 12 residues. Trimming removed 6 bases at V and 5 bases at J, with 11 bases between. CDR3 sequence: CASSRLLDEQYF. The DNA for the CDR3 is TGTGCCAGCTCTCGCCTATTGGACGAGCAGTACTTC.

The gene calls are TRBV5-6 and TRBJ1-1; D may be TRBD1 (5 bases). Germline assignment: CDR1 SGHDT and CDR2 YYEEEE. This CDR3 is built from 15 residues. V lost 0 bases and J 6 bases, leaving 15 bases between the germline ends. This CDR3 is CASSLGRGRGAEAFF. CDR3 DNA: TGTGCCAGCAGCTTGGGGAGGGGAAGGGGCGCTGAAGCTTTCTTT.

This clone was seen a few times. This chain joins TRBV28 and TRBJ2-5, with D possibly TRBD1 on 6 matching bases. V was trimmed by 3 bases and J by 5 bases, leaving 16 bases between them. This CDR3 is built from 15 residues. In germline, CDR1 is MDHEN, CDR2 SYDVKM. In DNA, the CDR3 is TGTGCCAGCAGTTTTGGGTCTGGGGGCCGGGAGACCCAGTACTTC. This codes for CASSFGSGGRETQYF.

The J gene is TRBJ2-3, the V gene TRBV11-3; D not resolved. V lost 0 bases and J 2 bases, leaving 6 bases between the germline ends. There are 14 residues in the CDR3. The germline V gene encodes CDR1 SGHNT and CDR2 YENEEA. CDR3 in DNA: TGTGCCAGCAGCTTAGACAGAAACACAGATACGCAGTATTTT. Protein sequence: CASSLDRNTDTQYF.

The chain couples TRBV7-3 to TRBJ2-1; no clear D. Germline loops: CDR1 SGHTA, CDR2 FQGTGA. This CDR3 region has 13 residues. V lost 5 bases, J lost 5 bases, and 10 bases lay in between. The CDR3 DNA is TGTGCCAGCAGCCGCGCCCAGGACAATGAGCAGTTCTTC. This codes for CASSRAQDNEQFF.

In DNA, the CDR3 is TGTGCCAGCAGTTTAACAGGGTTCTCCTACGAGCAGTACTTC. This translates into CASSLTGFSYEQYF. The genes are TRBV27 and TRBJ2-7; the D gene is possibly TRBD1 (6 bases). The CDR3 has 14 amino acids. Per the germline V gene, CDR1 is MNHEY and CDR2 is SMNVEV (reference sequence). The V gene lost 2 bases and the J gene lost 0 bases, with 8 bases spanning the gap.

The chain is built from TRBV6-4 and TRBJ2-1, with unresolved D. V gave up 2 bases and J gave up 4 bases, with 12 bases separating them. The CDR3 consists of 15 residues. Per the germline V gene, CDR1 is MRHNA and CDR2 is SNTAGT. The CDR3 is CASSDGLGSYNEQFF. CDR3 nucleotides: TGTGCCAGCAGTGACGGTCTAGGATCTTACAATGAGCAGTTCTTC.

The chain combines TRBV7-9 with TRBJ2-7, with D possibly TRBD2 on 6 matching bases. V gave up 7 bases and J gave up 3 bases, with 10 bases separating them. CDR1 is SEHNR, CDR2 FQNEAQ, per germline (reference sequence). CDR3 length: 12 amino acids. CDR3 amino acids: CASTRAGYEQYF. The CDR3 region has the DNA TGTGCCAGCACCCGAGCGGGCTACGAGCAGTACTTC.

The V gene is TRBV5-6, the J gene TRBJ1-1; D uncertain. Germline V gene data show CDR1 as SGHDT and CDR2 as YYEEEE. CDR3 length: 14 residues. The germline V and J ends were trimmed by 3 bases and 5 bases, with 14 bases remaining between them. CDR3 protein: CASSSWGSGTEAFF. The DNA of the CDR3 is TGTGCCAGCAGCTCCTGGGGTAGCGGGACTGAAGCTTTCTTT.